These 26 T cell receptor beta chains were all obtained from the same sample, sequenced in a study of radiotherapy plus CTLA-4 blockade in lung cancer. Profiling relied on immunoSEQ multiplex PCR, and the TCRdb table lists in-frame clones only, not all of them. The sample lists about 62,000 clones, approximately 76% occurring once. This specimen was peripheral blood, taken from a patient treated with radiotherapy plus ipilimumab. These receptor sequences come from a human donor with non-small cell lung cancer who had a complete response to radiotherapy plus ipilimumab.

The gene calls are TRBV10-1 and TRBJ2-2; 12 nucleotides line up with TRBD2. The germline CDR1 and CDR2 sequences are WNHNN and SYGVQD (reference sequence). The CDR3 spans 15 residues. With V trimmed by 7 bases and J by 5 bases, 5 bases remained unmatched. CDR3 coding DNA: TGCGCCAGCAACCCAGGGACTAGCGGGACCGGGGAGCTGTTTTTT. This codes for CASNPGTSGTGELFF.

This clone was detected once. The V call is TRBV6-4, the J call TRBJ1-1; TRBD1 matches 7 bases. V was clipped by 2 bases and J by 5 bases; unmatched bases: 5. CDR1 is MRHNA and CDR2 is SNTAGT in the germline V gene. The CDR3 is made up of 14 amino acids. CDR3 amino acids: CASSDRQGETEAFF. CDR3 bases: TGTGCCAGCAGTGACAGACAGGGAGAGACTGAAGCTTTCTTT.

The chain uses TRBV5-5 and TRBJ2-7; 8 positions agree with TRBD1. The CDR3 loop spans 14 amino acids. The V gene end was trimmed by 6 bases and the J gene end by 3 bases; junction bases not matched to a gene: 8. Germline-derived CDR1 and CDR2 are SGHKS and YYEKEE (reference sequence). The CDR3 is CASNRGQGFYEQYF. The CDR3 DNA reads TGTGCCAGCAATCGCGGACAGGGTTTCTACGAGCAGTACTTC.

The rearrangement links TRBV7-9 to TRBJ2-7, with D possibly being TRBD2 (6 bases). CDR3 size: 14 residues. Trimming stripped 7 bases from V and 3 bases from J, with 16 bases between. Germline V gene lookup returns CDR1 SEHNR and CDR2 FQNEAQ (reference sequence). In DNA, the CDR3 is TGTGCCAGCACGCGGGACGGAGGGGTCTACGAGCAGTACTTC. Residues: CASTRDGGVYEQYF.

The CDR3 coding sequence is TGTGCCAGCAGTTACAGGGGGGGGACAGGGGCCTACGAGCAGTACTTC. This encodes CASSYRGGTGAYEQYF. The rearrangement uses TRBV6-5 and TRBJ2-7, with 10 bases that match TRBD1. This CDR3 is built from 16 residues. CDR1 is MNHEY, CDR2 SVGAGI, per germline. The V and J ends lost 2 bases and 2 bases, in that order; junction bases with no gene match: 6.

V is TRBV27 and J is TRBJ2-7, with a tentative D call TRBD1 (6 bases). This CDR3 comprises 16 residues. V lost 8 bases, J lost 0 bases, and 20 bases lay in between. CDR1 MNHEY and CDR2 SMNVEV come from the germline V gene (reference sequence). This CDR3 reads CASGKQTGTHSYEQYF. CDR3 DNA: TGTGCCAGCGGAAAACAGACCGGGACACACTCCTACGAGCAGTACTTC.

This sequence joins TRBV14 and TRBJ2-2, with 8 bases aligning to TRBD1. This CDR3 comprises 15 residues. V lost 4 bases and J lost 2; bases outside the gene matches: 3. Germline loops: CDR1 SGHDN, CDR2 FVKESK. CDR3 bases: TGTGCCAGCAGCCGAACAGGGGGTAACACCGGGGAGCTGTTTTTT. Encoded protein: CASSRTGGNTGELFF. The whole variable domain, filled in from reference TRBV14 and TRBJ2-2, reads EAGVTQFPSHSVIEKGQTVTLRCDPISGHDNLYWYRRVMGKEIKFLLHFVKESKQDESGMPNNRFLAERTGGTYSTLKVQPAELEDSGVYFCASSRTGGNTGELFFGEGSRLTVL.

V is TRBV18 and J is TRBJ2-5; 7 nucleotides line up with TRBD2. CDR3 size: 13 residues. The V gene end was trimmed by 6 bases and the J gene end by 4 bases; junction bases not matched to a gene: 5. The germline V gene encodes CDR1 KGHSH and CDR2 LQKENI. This CDR3 reads CASSLGEGETQYF. Here the CDR3 DNA reads TGTGCCAGCTCCCTAGGGGAGGGAGAGACCCAGTACTTC.

The V gene is TRBV5-1, the J gene TRBJ1-1; D is possibly TRBD1 (6 bases). Germline CDR1 reads SGHRS; CDR2 reads YFSETQ. V dropped 2 bases and J dropped 4 bases, with 15 bases sitting between them. This CDR3 has 15 amino acids. CDR3 sequence reads: CASSLEGDVGTEAFF. Written as DNA, the CDR3 is TGCGCCAGCAGCTTAGAGGGGGACGTGGGCACTGAAGCTTTCTTT. Filled out from reference TRBV5-1 and TRBJ1-1, the complete variable domain reads KAGVTQTPRYLIKTRGQQVTLSCSPISGHRSVSWYQQTPGQGLQFLFEYFSETQRNKGNFPGRFSGRQFSNSRSEMNVSTLELGDSALYLCASSLEGDVGTEAFFGQGTRLTVV.

This clone was detected once. This chain links TRBV18 with TRBJ2-1; D may be TRBD1 (6 bases). Germline V CDR1 and CDR2: KGHSH, LQKENI. The V end was cut by 5 bases, the J end by 8 bases, with 10 bases between. The CDR3 length is 12 residues. CDR3 sequence: CASSSNRDEQFF. The CDR3 nucleotides read TGTGCCAGCTCATCAAACAGGGATGAGCAGTTCTTC.

This chain links TRBV5-1 with TRBJ1-2; 8 bases are a match to TRBD1. V gave up 4 bases and J gave up 3 bases; unmatched junction bases: 5. Germline V CDR1 and CDR2: SGHRS, YFSETQ. CDR3 size: 14 residues. CDR3 amino acids: CASSDGQGDYGYTF. The CDR3 DNA reads TGCGCCAGCAGCGACGGACAGGGTGACTATGGCTACACCTTC.

The chain combines TRBV5-4 with TRBJ2-1, with 7 bases lining up with TRBD2. The ends lost 4 bases at V and 16 bases at J; junction bases unmatched: 14. Germline V gene data show CDR1 as SGHNT and CDR2 as YYREEE (reference sequence). The CDR3 has 13 residues. In DNA form, the CDR3 reads TGTGCCAGCAGCCCGGAGGGAGGGAGGACCCCATTCTTC. This codes for CASSPEGGRTPFF.

This chain connects TRBV30 to TRBJ1-6; D possibly corresponds to TRBD1 (6 bases). The germline gives CDR1 GTSNPN, CDR2 SVGIG (reference sequence). This CDR3 contains 14 residues. The germline V and J ends were trimmed by 6 bases and 7 bases, with 16 bases remaining between them. CDR3 nucleotides: TGTGCCTGTCTCCTTGGGCAGGGGAATTCACCCCTCCACTTT. It yields the protein CACLLGQGNSPLHF. The full variable domain, with the rest looked up from reference TRBV30 and TRBJ1-6, is SQTIHQWPATLVQPVGSPLSLECTVEGTSNPNLYWYRQAAGRGLQLLFYSVGIGQISSEVPQNLSASRPQDRQFILSSKKLLLSDSGFYLCACLLGQGNSPLHFGNGTRLTVT.

The chain employs TRBV28 and TRBJ2-5; 7 nucleotides line up with TRBD1. The J call may not be correct, given that the DNA end is closer to TRBJ2-7. Germline loops: CDR1 MDHEN, CDR2 SYDVKM. This CDR3 comprises 16 residues. CDR3 bases: TGTGCCAGCAGCGGGACAGTCGACACTTCTATATACGAGCAGTACTTC. It encodes CASSGTVDTSIYEQYF.

The chain joins TRBV5-5 to TRBJ1-4, with D perhaps TRBD1 (6 bases). The length of the CDR3 is 16 residues. Per the germline V gene, CDR1 is SGHKS and CDR2 is YYEKEE (reference sequence). The V end was cut by 3 bases, the J end by 7 bases, with 19 bases between. The CDR3 DNA follows: TGTGCCAGCAGCTCGTCCAGAACAGGGCTGGGTGAAAAACTGTTTTTT. Translation gives CASSSSRTGLGEKLFF.

The chain employs TRBV21-1 and TRBJ2-7; the D call of TRBD2 is as the table states it, not checked on the DNA. TRBV21-1 is a recognized pseudogene. The CDR3 extends over 13 amino acids. This CDR3 is CASSSLGSYEQYF. CDR3 in DNA: TGTGCCAGCAGCAGCCTCGGCTCCTACGAGCAGTACTTC.

This clone was recorded once. The chain recombines TRBV6-1 with TRBJ1-2; 8 bases match TRBD1. There are 18 residues in the CDR3. Trimming at V came to 1 base and at J to 6 bases, leaving 16 bases not matched to a gene. CDR1 and CDR2 (germline): MNHNS, SASEGT. The CDR3: CASSEGIDRGWHEDGYTF. The CDR3 coding sequence is TGTGCCAGCAGTGAAGGGATTGACAGGGGATGGCATGAAGATGGCTACACCTTC.

Concerning this clone itself: One junction end does not reproduce the germline sequence, and a read error may be involved. The chain's CDR3 is CASSPGQPHSEAFF. The CDR3 DNA follows: TGTGCCAGTAGCCCGGGACAGCCACATTCTGAGGCTTTCTTT. V gene TRBV19 combines with J gene TRBJ1-1; TRBD1 aligns across 7 bases. The CDR3 has 14 amino acids. The germline V gene has CDR1 LNHDA and CDR2 SQIVND (reference sequence).

This chain uses TRBV28 with TRBJ2-7; D is uncertain. Germline V lookup: CDR1 MDHEN, CDR2 SYDVKM. The CDR3 loop spans 13 amino acids. V lost 1 base and J lost 2, with 6 bases in between. DNA for the CDR3: TGTGCCAGCAGTTTATACCTAGCCTACGAGCAGTACTTC. Residues: CASSLYLAYEQYF.

This clone was detected once. The chain joins TRBV5-4 to TRBJ2-3; 8 bases fit TRBD2. V shed 3 bases and J 3 bases; nucleotides not matched to a gene: 6. The CDR3 has 15 amino acids. The germline gives CDR1 SGHNT, CDR2 YYREEE (reference sequence). The CDR3 DNA is TGTGCCAGCAGCTATCGAGCGGGAGAAACAGATACGCAGTATTTT. Translating gives CASSYRAGETDTQYF.

The gene calls are TRBV2 and TRBJ2-5, with TRBD2 matching 9 bases. Losses at the gene ends were 2 bases for V and 3 bases for J; bases not matched to a gene: 1. Germline-derived CDR1 and CDR2 are SNHLY and FYNNEI. The CDR3 runs to 14 residues. The DNA for the CDR3 is TGTGCCAGCAGTGAACGACTAGCGGAAGAGACCCAGTACTTC. Residues: CASSERLAEETQYF.

The V and J genes are TRBV9 and TRBJ2-5; TRBD2 agrees at 14 bases. This CDR3 comprises 17 residues. CDR1 and CDR2 (germline): SGDLS, YYNGEE. J was trimmed by 5 bases and V by 4 bases; bases with no gene match: 10. The DNA of the CDR3 is TGTGCCAGCAGCACCGGACTAGCGGGGGGCCAGGATGAGACCCAGTACTTC. Its translation is CASSTGLAGGQDETQYF. Full variable domain (remainder filled in from reference TRBV9 and TRBJ2-5): DSGVTQTPKHLITATGQRVTLRCSPRSGDLSVYWYQQSLDQGLQFLIQYYNGEERAKGNILERFSAQQFPDLHSELNLSSLELGDSALYFCASSTGLAGGQDETQYFGPGTRLLVL.

This clone was seen a single time. The rearrangement links TRBV5-1 to TRBJ1-2, with TRBD1 matching 7 bases. The germline V gene encodes CDR1 SGHRS and CDR2 YFSETQ. The CDR3 totals 14 residues. The junction had 7 bases not matched to a gene; V was cut back by 4 bases and J by 4 bases. The CDR3 DNA reads as TGCGCCAGCAGCCGACAGGGTGGGAGCTATGGCTACACCTTC. Its translation: CASSRQGGSYGYTF.

V and J are TRBV7-2 and TRBJ2-7, with 10 bases matching TRBD2. The CDR3 is 16 amino acids. From germline, CDR1 is SGHTA and CDR2 FQGNSA. V shed 1 base and J 5 bases; nucleotides not matched to a gene: 8. The CDR3 protein is CASSLEVSGRLHEQYF. The DNA of the CDR3 is TGTGCCAGCAGCTTAGAGGTTAGCGGGAGGTTGCACGAGCAGTACTTC.

CDR3 bases: TGTGCCAGCAGCCGGGGACAGTTCTATGGCTACACCTTC. Its protein is CASSRGQFYGYTF. The rearrangement uses TRBV6-5 and TRBJ1-2, with 7 bases that match TRBD1. With V trimmed by 6 bases and J by 4 bases, 5 bases remained unmatched. The CDR3 runs to 13 residues. CDR1 MNHEY and CDR2 SVGAGI come from the germline V gene.

Only one count was recorded for this clone. The chain has TRBV11-2 and TRBJ2-1; 7 bases map to TRBD1. The V segment lost 7 bases and the J segment 4 bases; nucleotides outside the gene matches: 13. The CDR3 is made up of 16 amino acids. Looked up from germline, CDR1 is SGHAT and CDR2 is FQNNGV. The CDR3 spells CASIDDRVGGYNEQFF. The CDR3 nucleotides read TGTGCCAGCATAGATGACAGGGTAGGGGGATACAATGAGCAGTTCTTC.